The rows below give T cell receptor beta chains drawn from one sample of a study of T cell changes during pregnancy in multiple sclerosis. The protocol was immunoSEQ multiplex PCR, while the TCRdb copy is restricted to in-frame clones and leaves out a portion. The sample holds roughly 35,000 clones, 92% seen once. The starting material was CD4+ T cells from peripheral blood mononuclear cells, obtained after pregnancy. The receptor set was obtained from a female donor with multiple sclerosis, enrolled in a pregnancy study. Both conserved end residues are part of each CDR3.

j_gene,v_gene,CDR3aa
TRBJ2-3,TRBV6-6,CASIDRSSSTDTQYF
TRBJ1-2,TRBV19,CASSRPGIGYGYTF
TRBJ2-7,TRBV28,CASSPGLTRPYEQYF
TRBJ1-1,TRBV25-1,CASSAGFKAEAFF
TRBJ2-3,TRBV29-1,CSVESTGHQLTDTQYF
TRBJ1-4,TRBV28,CASSLSGGEKLFF
TRBJ1-1,TRBV15,CATSSNRGMNTEAFF
TRBJ2-5,TRBV9,CASSVGTLAVGQETQYF
TRBJ2-1,TRBV10-3,CAISVSPAGGLDNEQFF
TRBJ2-7,TRBV6-1,CALEESGRFYEQYF
TRBJ1-5,TRBV28,CASSVQQPQHF
TRBJ2-3,TRBV7-3,CASSLATGGGSTDTQYF
TRBJ2-7,TRBV5-1,CASRMDSGTLGEQYF
TRBJ2-7,TRBV6-5,CASSYGTGTGEQYF
TRBJ1-1,TRBV7-9,CASSFPGHPNTEAFF
TRBJ2-1,TRBV27,CASSWTSGGSNEQFF
TRBJ2-1,TRBV9,CASSVGALNNEQFF
TRBJ1-2,TRBV6-1,CASSVLGQGSWTYGYTF
TRBJ1-2,TRBV20-1,CSARGHFGYTF
TRBJ1-3,TRBV27,CASRRSTGSRGNTIYF
TRBJ2-3,TRBV9,CASSPSGTPTDTQYF
TRBJ1-5,TRBV29-1,CSVGQGYQPQHF
TRBJ2-2,TRBV4-2,CASSQELEGATGELFF
TRBJ2-5,TRBV7-2,CASSLEGIGETQYF
TRBJ2-5,TRBV9,CASSSSPGGGETQYF
TRBJ2-2,TRBV27,CASSPRIDRGGNTGELFF
TRBJ1-1,TRBV25-1,CASHGVGNPNTEAFF
TRBJ1-2,TRBV6-1,CASSEDAGADGYTF
TRBJ2-5,TRBV7-3,CASSLASGRWETQYF
TRBJ1-1,TRBV18,CASSYYTGGRDTEAFF
TRBJ1-6,TRBV18,CASSPVVMGTAENSPLHF
TRBJ1-1,TRBV7-2,CASSTEQGRRNTEAFF
TRBJ2-6,TRBV7-3,CASSSSTAGANVLTF
TRBJ2-1,TRBV19,CASSIELAGNEQFF
TRBJ1-6,TRBV5-1,CASSSRGNSPLHF
TRBJ2-1,TRBV11-3,CASSLGGGDRAVNEQFF
TRBJ1-1,TRBV5-1,CASSWEANTEAFF